These 23 T cell receptor beta chains came from one sample sequenced in a study of shared clonotypes between healthy human individuals. The data were produced by immunoSEQ multiplex PCR, yet TCRdb's version contains in-frame clones alone and is incomplete. Altogether about 2.4 million clones are present, 93% being singletons, with the ten largest covering around 0.37%. Specimen: naive CD4+ T cells from PBMCs. Sample subset: CD45RA+ positively selected. The receptors originated from a young man in good health. Some clones in this sample may be carry-over from other donors' samples.

This clone was picked up one time. This chain joins TRBV27 and TRBJ2-1; 16 bases align to TRBD2. Germline CDR1 MNHEY, CDR2 SMNVEV (reference sequence). Trimming took 2 bases from V and 4 from J; bases not matched to a gene: 11. This CDR3 comprises 20 residues. The CDR3 here is CASSLPSTGTSGRGYNEQFF. CDR3 DNA sequence: TGTGCCAGCAGTTTACCCAGTACCGGGACTAGCGGGAGGGGGTACAATGAGCAGTTCTTC.

This chain joins TRBV6-1 and TRBJ2-7, with TRBD1 matching 9 bases. Germline trimming cut 0 bases from V and 5 bases from J; bases unmatched to any gene: 5. This CDR3 spans 15 amino acids. Germline CDR1 and CDR2: MNHNS and SASEGT. CDR3 region: CASSEAGTGNNEQYF. Here the CDR3 DNA reads TGTGCCAGCAGTGAAGCCGGGACAGGGAATAACGAGCAGTACTTC.

This clone was observed a few times. The same CDR3 can be traced to other DNA sequences in this sample. V gene TRBV5-1 combines with J gene TRBJ1-3, with TRBD1 as a possible D gene (6 bases). Germline lookup yields CDR1 SGHRS and CDR2 YFSETQ. The CDR3 consists of 15 residues. The V and J ends lost 0 bases and 0 bases respectively, with 7 bases between them. The CDR3 region is CASSLEGDSGNTIYF. CDR3 DNA sequence: TGCGCCAGCAGCTTGGAGGGGGACTCTGGAAACACCATATATTTT.

V is TRBV27 and J is TRBJ2-7; no clear D. V lost 9 bases, J lost 2 bases, and 17 bases lay in between. The germline gives CDR1 MNHEY, CDR2 SMNVEV (reference sequence). The CDR3 runs 14 residues. The CDR3, as DNA: TGTGCCAGTGCTCCTCTCTCAGGCACCTACGAGCAGTACTTC. Amino acids: CASAPLSGTYEQYF.

The chain uses TRBV7-3 and TRBJ1-1; no definite D call. Trimming removed 2 bases from V and 0 bases from J, with 7 bases in between. The CDR3 totals 14 residues. Germline-derived CDR1 and CDR2 are SGHTA and FQGTGA. The CDR3 protein is CASSLSALNTEAFF. The CDR3 nucleotides are TGTGCCAGCAGCTTATCCGCTTTGAACACTGAAGCTTTCTTT. The full variable domain, its missing parts supplied by reference TRBV7-3 and TRBJ1-1, is GAGVSQTPSNKVTEKGKYVELRCDPISGHTALYWYRQSLGQGPEFLIYFQGTGAADDSGLPNDRFFAVRPEGSVSTLKIQRTERGDSAVYLCASSLSALNTEAFFGQGTRLTVV.

The chain has TRBV19 and TRBJ1-3, with 8 bases that match TRBD1. Germline loops: CDR1 LNHDA, CDR2 SQIVND (reference sequence). The CDR3 consists of 15 residues. V gave up 6 bases and J gave up 3 bases; unmatched junction bases: 7. The CDR3 is CASRPRGRGGNTIYF. The CDR3 bases are TGTGCCAGTAGACCCAGGGGGCGCGGTGGAAACACCATATATTTT.

V usage is TRBV5-1 and J usage is TRBJ1-6; D unclear. Germline lookup yields CDR1 SGHRS and CDR2 YFSETQ. The CDR3 extends over 14 amino acids. V shed 7 bases and J shed 19 bases, with 27 bases lying between them. Here the CDR3 reads CASFPEKDGKVAHF. The CDR3 DNA is TGCGCCAGCTTCCCGGAAAAGGATGGAAAGGTCGCTCACTTT.

This chain uses TRBV27 with TRBJ1-5; weak D call: TRBD1 (6 bases). Germline-derived CDR1 and CDR2 are MNHEY and SMNVEV (reference sequence). The CDR3 length is 15 residues. Between the trimmed V and J ends, which lost 3 bases and 3 bases, there was a span of 12 bases. Here the CDR3 reads CASSFAGVLNQPQHF. CDR3 DNA: TGTGCCAGCAGTTTTGCAGGGGTGCTCAATCAGCCCCAGCATTTT.

The rearrangement uses TRBV19 and TRBJ2-2; 7 nucleotides line up with TRBD1. The length of the CDR3 is 15 residues. The V gene's germline CDR1 is LNHDA and CDR2 SQIVND (reference sequence). J lost 6 bases, V lost 8 bases, and 12 bases had no gene match. CDR3 nucleotides: TGTGCCAGTCTAAAGGGACAGAGTCTGCCCGGGGAGCTGTTTTTT. Amino acid sequence: CASLKGQSLPGELFF.

This clone was counted a single time. V usage is TRBV25-1 and J usage is TRBJ2-7, with TRBD1 matching over 10 bases. The germline CDR1 and CDR2 sequences are MGHDK and SYGVNS. V lost 4 bases to trimming and J lost 6 bases; unmatched junction nucleotides: 6. The CDR3 has 14 amino acids. The CDR3 DNA is TGTGCCAGCAGTGGGGGGACAGGGGTTCGCGAGCAGTACTTC. Translated: CASSGGTGVREQYF.

Note on this clone: Other DNA sequences of this sample code for an identical CDR3. V gene TRBV6-5 combines with J gene TRBJ1-2, with D maybe TRBD1 (5 bases). The CDR3 has 13 residues. Germline CDR1 reads MNHEY; CDR2 reads SVGAGI. V gave up 4 bases and J gave up 2 bases, with 8 bases separating them. CDR3 bases: TGTGCCAGCAGTTCCAGGGAGAACTATGGCTACACCTTC. Its protein is CASSSRENYGYTF.

This chain links TRBV7-2 with TRBJ2-5; the match to TRBD2 covers 10 bases. The CDR3 runs to 14 residues. V lost 6 bases and J lost 5; bases outside the gene matches: 6. CDR1 and CDR2 from the germline V gene are SGHTA and FQGNSA. This CDR3 reads CASSSSGSGETQYF. Written as DNA, the CDR3 is TGTGCCAGCAGTTCTAGCGGGAGCGGGGAGACCCAGTACTTC.

This clone has just a few counts. The same CDR3 can be traced to other DNA sequences in this sample. The gene calls are TRBV5-1 and TRBJ2-2; 8 nucleotides agree with TRBD1. V was pared by 3 bases and J by 1 base, with 5 bases of the junction left unmatched. CDR1 and CDR2 (germline): SGHRS, YFSETQ. This CDR3 is 16 amino acids long. The CDR3 nucleotides read TGCGCCAGCAGCTGGGCTGGACAGGGGAACACCGGGGAGCTGTTTTTT. It yields the protein CASSWAGQGNTGELFF.

This chain joins TRBV7-9 and TRBJ2-7, with D possibly being TRBD1 or TRBD2 (5 bases each). With 6 bases removed from V and 1 base from J, the gap between germline ends came to 16 bases. The CDR3 extends over 15 amino acids. In germline, CDR1 is SEHNR, CDR2 FQNEAQ (reference sequence). The CDR3 is CASSTRSGASYEQYF. CDR3 sequence (DNA): TGTGCCAGCAGTACACGATCCGGGGCGTCCTACGAGCAGTACTTC.

CDR3 nucleotides: TGTGCCAGCAGCCAAGGGCTTAGGCGACTAGCGGAAGAGACCCAGTACTTC. Amino acids: CASSQGLRRLAEETQYF. The V and J genes are TRBV4-2 and TRBJ2-5; 9 bases are a match to TRBD2. The junction had 9 bases not matched to a gene; V was cut back by 1 base and J by 3 bases. The germline gives CDR1 LGHNA, CDR2 YNFKEQ. This CDR3 is built from 17 residues.

The chain carries TRBV23-1 and TRBJ1-3, with D perhaps matching TRBD1 (6 bases). TRBV23-1 is an ORF for which the function is uncertain. There are 16 residues in the CDR3. V gave up 7 bases and J gave up 3 bases, with 19 bases separating them. CDR3 bases: TGCGCCAGCACCCTAGAGTGGGGGGCAGGTGGAAACACCATATATTTT. It is translated as CASTLEWGAGGNTIYF.

V gene TRBV10-3 combines with J gene TRBJ2-3; tentative D call: TRBD2 (6 bases). Trimming shortened V by 0 bases and J by 4 bases, and 11 bases separated the two germline ends. CDR1 is ENHRY and CDR2 is SYGVKD in the germline V gene. This CDR3 comprises 15 residues. DNA for the CDR3: TGTGCCATCAGTGAGTCGATACCTAGCGCAGATACGCAGTATTTT. It translates to CAISESIPSADTQYF.

This sequence joins TRBV29-1 and TRBJ2-3; D uncertain. V was shortened by 3 bases and J by 0 bases, with 7 bases between the two germline ends. Germline V lookup: CDR1 SQVTM, CDR2 ANQGSEA. CDR3 size: 13 residues. The CDR3 bases are TGCAGCGTTGACAGGTCAAGCACAGATACGCAGTATTTT. Protein product: CSVDRSSTDTQYF.

The chain joins TRBV5-4 to TRBJ1-2, with 8 positions matching TRBD1. This CDR3 has 14 residues. V was clipped by 4 bases and J by 6 bases; unmatched bases: 8. Per germline, CDR1 SGHNT and CDR2 YYREEE (reference sequence). The CDR3 DNA follows: TGTGCCAGCAGCACCCCGGGACAGGCCAATGGCTACACCTTC. It codes for CASSTPGQANGYTF.

J is TRBJ2-3 and V is TRBV15; D is tentatively TRBD1 or TRBD2 (5 bases each). Deletions cut 1 base from V and 0 bases from J, with 11 bases between. Germline V gives CDR1 LNHNV, CDR2 YYDKDF (reference sequence). The CDR3 is 16 residues long. As DNA, the CDR3 is TGTGCCACCAGCAGAGCAGGGAGTTCTAGCACAGATACGCAGTATTTT. This codes for CATSRAGSSSTDTQYF.

The CDR3, as DNA: TGCGCCAGCACTAGCGGGAGCTCCTACAATGAGCAGTTCTTC. It specifies CASTSGSSYNEQFF. The rearrangement links TRBV10-2 to TRBJ2-1; 10 bases map to TRBD2. This CDR3 is 14 amino acids long. The V gene's germline CDR1 is WSHSY and CDR2 SAAADI. Trimming took 7 bases from V and 0 from J; bases not matched to a gene: 0.

This CDR3 reads CASSPPSRTQYF. The DNA for the CDR3 is TGTGCCAGCTCACCACCGTCCCGGACCCAGTACTTC. The chain has TRBV18 and TRBJ2-5; D call uncertain. V was clipped by 0 bases and J by 7 bases, with 6 bases between them. CDR1 and CDR2 from the germline V gene are KGHSH and LQKENI. This CDR3 is 12 amino acids long.

The J gene is TRBJ2-1, the V gene TRBV7-2, with a tentative D call TRBD2 (6 bases). Germline CDR1 reads SGHTA; CDR2 reads FQGNSA. With 5 bases removed from V and 0 bases from J, the gap between germline ends came to 14 bases. The CDR3 is 16 residues long. CDR3 bases: TGTGCCAGCAGCCCACTCCTAGCGTACTCCTACAATGAGCAGTTCTTC. It translates to CASSPLLAYSYNEQFF.